The 21 T cell receptor beta chains in this list originate from one sample, sequenced in a study of T cells after posttransplantation cyclophosphamide. The table came from immunoSEQ multiplex PCR; TCRdb's copy has only in-frame clones and leaves some out. The table shows roughly 4,900 clones, with around 70% occurring only once. Sampled 1 year posttransplant, controls received myeloablative marrow transplants, methotrexate and a calcineurin inhibitor. Here the sequenced sample was PBMCs, taken 321 days after allogeneic stem cell transplant with calcineurin inhibitor and methotrexate. The source is a female patient in her 50s who received an allogeneic stem cell transplant from an unrelated donor, was CMV-positive, and had acute and chronic GVHD. Some of the T cells might come from the graft donor.

This clone has a single count. The genes are TRBV7-6 and TRBJ1-1, with D possibly being TRBD1 (6 bases). This CDR3 comprises 17 residues. Trimming left V 1 base short and J 1 base short, with 16 bases between. CDR1 is SGHVS, CDR2 FNYEAQ, per germline. The CDR3 DNA reads as TGTGCCAGCAGCTTAGATCCAGGAGGACAGTCGAACACTGAAGCTTTCTTT. Amino acid sequence: CASSLDPGGQSNTEAFF. The variable domain in full, completed from reference TRBV7-6 and TRBJ1-1, reads GAGVSQSPRYKVTKRGQDVALRCDPISGHVSLYWYRQALGQGPEFLTYFNYEAQQDKSGLPNDRFSAERPEGSISTLTIQRTEQRDSAMYRCASSLDPGGQSNTEAFFGQGTRLTVV.

The chain carries TRBV7-9 and TRBJ2-4; 9 positions agree with TRBD2. This CDR3 comprises 19 residues. The germline V gene encodes CDR1 SEHNR and CDR2 FQNEAQ (reference sequence). V lost 1 base, J lost 0 bases, and 10 bases stayed unmatched. The CDR3 sequence is CASSLERTSASIAKNIQYF. The DNA for the CDR3 is TGTGCCAGCAGCTTAGAGAGGACTAGCGCCAGTATAGCCAAAAACATTCAGTACTTC.

The chain links TRBV7-3 to TRBJ2-1, with 11 positions matching TRBD1. CDR1 and CDR2 (germline): SGHTA, FQGTGA. The CDR3 contains 14 residues. J lost 8 bases, V lost 2 bases, and 2 bases had no gene match. The CDR3 sequence: CASSLGQGAYEQFF. CDR3 bases: TGTGCCAGCAGCTTAGGACAGGGGGCCTATGAGCAGTTCTTC.

The chain couples TRBV5-1 to TRBJ2-3; maybe TRBD2 (6 bases). Germline values: CDR1 SGHRS, CDR2 YFSETQ. This CDR3 is 15 amino acids long. V was cut by 0 bases and J by 5 bases, with 13 bases left in between. The CDR3 spells CASSLGLGNGDTQYF. For the CDR3, the DNA is TGCGCCAGCAGCTTGGGACTAGGGAATGGAGATACGCAGTATTTT.

The genes are TRBV5-5 and TRBJ2-2, with TRBD1 matching 7 bases. CDR1 is SGHKS and CDR2 is YYEKEE in the germline V gene (reference sequence). Trimming took 3 bases from V and 0 from J; bases not matched to a gene: 5. This CDR3 has 16 amino acids. As DNA, the CDR3 is TGTGCCAGCAGCTGGGGACAGTCAGCGAACACCGGGGAGCTGTTTTTT. Protein: CASSWGQSANTGELFF.

The chain couples TRBV6-1 to TRBJ2-7, with a weak D call TRBD2 (6 bases). Trimming took 1 base from V and 2 from J, leaving 9 bases between them. Germline values: CDR1 MNHNS, CDR2 SASEGT. The CDR3 totals 14 residues. The CDR3 nucleotides read TGTGCCAGCAGTGAAGTAGGGACTCCCTACGAGCAGTACTTC. It specifies CASSEVGTPYEQYF.

The V call is TRBV6-5, the J call TRBJ1-3, with unresolved D. This CDR3 is 15 amino acids long. Deletions cut 6 bases from V and 0 bases from J, with 12 bases between. Germline V gene lookup returns CDR1 MNHEY and CDR2 SVGAGI. The CDR3 DNA is TGTGCCAGCAGGGCGGAGGGTCTCTCTGGAAACACCATATATTTT. Translated: CASRAEGLSGNTIYF.

This chain uses TRBV27 with TRBJ2-3, with 9 bases matching TRBD1. CDR1 and CDR2 from the germline V gene are MNHEY and SMNVEV (reference sequence). V lost 5 bases and J lost 4; bases outside the gene matches: 16. This CDR3 contains 18 residues. The CDR3 is CASSTTNSDRGFSDTQYF. The CDR3 nucleotides read TGTGCCAGCAGTACTACCAACTCGGACAGGGGTTTCTCAGATACGCAGTATTTT.

As to this clone: Sequence at one end of the junction differs from germline and may be a read error. V usage is TRBV5-4 and J usage is TRBJ1-1, with TRBD1 matching over 9 bases. CDR1 and CDR2 (germline): SGHNT, YYREEE (reference sequence). CDR3 length: 15 residues. CDR3 residues: CASSTGQGLNTKAFF. CDR3 DNA: TGTGCCAGCAGCACTGGACAGGGGCTGAACACTAAAGCTTTCTTT.

The rearrangement links TRBV4-1 to TRBJ2-1, with D possibly being TRBD2 (5 bases). Per germline, CDR1 MGHRA and CDR2 YSYEKL. The CDR3 sequence is 14 residues long. V lost 4 bases and J 4 bases, leaving 11 bases between the germline ends. As DNA, the CDR3 is TGCGCCAGCAGCCCCAGCCGGGAATACAATGAGCAGTTCTTC. Translating gives CASSPSREYNEQFF.

The chain links TRBV27 to TRBJ1-2; no firm D call. Germline CDR1 reads MNHEY; CDR2 reads SMNVEV (reference sequence). The V gene lost 2 bases and the J gene lost 4 bases, with 14 bases spanning the gap. This CDR3 is 15 amino acids long. The CDR3 here is CASSLRHPSSYGYTF. CDR3 DNA: TGTGCCAGCAGTTTACGCCACCCCTCCAGCTATGGCTACACCTTC.

The chain combines TRBV6-5 with TRBJ1-1, with D perhaps TRBD1 (5 bases). CDR1 MNHEY and CDR2 SVGAGI come from the germline V gene. Trimming removed 7 bases from V and 0 bases from J, with 9 bases in between. CDR3 length: 13 amino acids. In DNA form, the CDR3 reads TGTGCCAGCACCTTGACAGTGAACACTGAAGCTTTCTTT. This codes for CASTLTVNTEAFF.

CDR3 bases: TGTGCCAGCAGCTATCCTCCCCCTGGCTACACCTTC. Its translation is CASSYPPPGYTF. The chain links TRBV28 to TRBJ1-2; D gene ambiguous. Germline V gene lookup returns CDR1 MDHEN and CDR2 SYDVKM. CDR3 length equals 12 residues. Trimming removed 6 bases from V and 7 bases from J, with 12 bases in between.

This sequence joins TRBV7-9 and TRBJ2-5; D unclear. The CDR3 length is 17 residues. Germline V gene sequence: CDR1 SEHNR, CDR2 FQNEAQ (reference sequence). Trimming pared 1 base from V and 0 bases from J, leaving 15 bases between. The CDR3 DNA follows: TGTGCCAGCAGCTTAGTCCGAGGAAGGCGGTACCAAGAGACCCAGTACTTC. Its protein is CASSLVRGRRYQETQYF.

CDR3 region: CASSEALQAQHF. CDR3 nucleotide sequence: TGTGCCAGCAGTGAAGCACTCCAGGCCCAGCATTTT. The genes are TRBV2 and TRBJ1-5; D gene unclear. V gave up 0 bases and J gave up 11 bases, with 8 bases separating them. This CDR3 comprises 12 residues. Looked up from germline, CDR1 is SNHLY and CDR2 is FYNNEI.

V is TRBV19 and J is TRBJ2-7; weak D call: TRBD2 (6 bases). V lost 0 bases to trimming and J lost 6 bases, with 12 bases between them. The CDR3 is 14 residues long. Germline values: CDR1 LNHDA, CDR2 SQIVND (reference sequence). The CDR3 nucleotides read TGTGCCAGTAGTATAGATTCCCGGGGGACCGAGCAGTACTTC. Protein sequence: CASSIDSRGTEQYF. Complete variable domain (other parts from reference TRBV19 and TRBJ2-7): DGGITQSPKYLFRKEGQNVTLSCEQNLNHDAMYWYRQDPGQGLRLIYYSQIVNDFQKGDIAEGYSVSREKKESFPLTVTSAQKNPTAFYLCASSIDSRGTEQYFGPGTRLTVT.

Comment on this clone: Relative to the germline gene, one junction end is altered; a read error may explain this. This chain uses TRBV5-1 with TRBJ2-7, with 8 bases matching TRBD1. Germline loops: CDR1 SGHRS, CDR2 YFSETQ. The CDR3 loop spans 14 amino acids. The CDR3 DNA sequence: TGCGCCAGCAGCTCGGACAGGGTCCCCTACGGGCAGTACTTC. Amino acid sequence: CASSSDRVPYGQYF.

This chain links TRBV15 with TRBJ2-3; TRBD1 matches 8 bases. The V segment lost 5 bases and the J segment 13 bases; nucleotides outside the gene matches: 14. This CDR3 comprises 14 residues. Germline lookup yields CDR1 LNHNV and CDR2 YYDKDF (reference sequence). The CDR3 DNA follows: TGTGCCACCAGCCCGGACAGGGTTAGCCCATCGAAGTATTTT. The encoded protein is CATSPDRVSPSKYF.

V and J are TRBV5-1 and TRBJ2-7; 9 positions agree with TRBD1. The CDR3 runs to 17 residues. The V gene's germline CDR1 is SGHRS and CDR2 YFSETQ. J gave up 0 bases and V 6 bases, and 13 bases lay outside the gene matches. CDR3 residues: CASNRGLTGGSSYEQYF. CDR3 bases: TGCGCCAGCAATAGGGGATTGACAGGGGGTAGCTCCTACGAGCAGTACTTC.

To note about this clone: The sample has other DNA sequences that encode this CDR3 too. The CDR3 DNA follows: TGTGCCAGCAGTACGGGACAGACCCATGGAAACACCATATATTTT. Translation: CASSTGQTHGNTIYF. V and J are TRBV6-1 and TRBJ1-3, with 7 bases that match TRBD1. J gave up 3 bases and V 5 bases, and 7 bases lay outside the gene matches. This CDR3 comprises 15 residues. Germline V lookup: CDR1 MNHNS, CDR2 SASEGT.

There are a few counts of this clone. The chain carries TRBV5-1 and TRBJ1-3; the D gene is possibly TRBD1 (5 bases). V was shortened by 3 bases and J by 0 bases, with 10 bases between the two germline ends. CDR1 SGHRS and CDR2 YFSETQ come from the germline V gene. This CDR3 is built from 15 residues. This CDR3 reads CASSYGGSSGNTIYF. CDR3 in DNA: TGCGCCAGCAGCTACGGGGGTAGCTCTGGAAACACCATATATTTT.